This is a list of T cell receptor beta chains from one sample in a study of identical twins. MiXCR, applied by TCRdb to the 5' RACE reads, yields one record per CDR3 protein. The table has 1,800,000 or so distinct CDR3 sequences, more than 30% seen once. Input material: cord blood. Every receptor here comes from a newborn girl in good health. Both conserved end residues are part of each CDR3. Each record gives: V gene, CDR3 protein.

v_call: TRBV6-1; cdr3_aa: CASSPLRERTDTQYF
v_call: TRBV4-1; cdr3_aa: CASTLSAGGDYEQYF
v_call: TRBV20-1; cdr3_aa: CSAGGFDEQYF
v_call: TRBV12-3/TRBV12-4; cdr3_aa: CASLAWPYEQYF
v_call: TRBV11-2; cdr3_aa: CASSLSRRASSGQNLEAFF
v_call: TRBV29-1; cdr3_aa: CSVERNPYNEQYF
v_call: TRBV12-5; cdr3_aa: CASGNTGGLFF
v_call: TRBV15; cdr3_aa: CATSGGQGGPSYNEQFF
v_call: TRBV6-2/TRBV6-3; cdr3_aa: CASSYEAIQETQYF
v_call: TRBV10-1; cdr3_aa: CASSAVRGTEAFF
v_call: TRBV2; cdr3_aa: CASSALKGHTEAFF
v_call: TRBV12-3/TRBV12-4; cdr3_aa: CASRTDRGRDTEAFF
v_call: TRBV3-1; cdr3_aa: CASSQTRQTQYF
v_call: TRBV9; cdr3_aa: CASSVSSGPPYEQYF
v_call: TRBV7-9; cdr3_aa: CASSLGLDLETQYF
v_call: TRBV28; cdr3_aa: CASSLTQENTEAFF
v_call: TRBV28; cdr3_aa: CASSETGEFNSPLHF
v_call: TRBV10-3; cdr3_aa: CAISGTGDSYTF
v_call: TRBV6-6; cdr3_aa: CASSYGADSYEQYF
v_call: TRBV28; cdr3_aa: CASSNSRGTTNEKLFF
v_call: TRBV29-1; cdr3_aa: CSVVGTVGRAEAFF
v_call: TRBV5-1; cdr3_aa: CASSPHFVETSGQETQYF
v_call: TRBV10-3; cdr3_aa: CAIRGLVRDEQYF
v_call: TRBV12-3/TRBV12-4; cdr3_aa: CASSLKRDRRTDTQYF
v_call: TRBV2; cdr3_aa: CASTLNSGGLQETQYF
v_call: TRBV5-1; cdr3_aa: CASSLEGTSTGELFF
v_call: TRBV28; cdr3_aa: CASSLARIAGATDTQYF